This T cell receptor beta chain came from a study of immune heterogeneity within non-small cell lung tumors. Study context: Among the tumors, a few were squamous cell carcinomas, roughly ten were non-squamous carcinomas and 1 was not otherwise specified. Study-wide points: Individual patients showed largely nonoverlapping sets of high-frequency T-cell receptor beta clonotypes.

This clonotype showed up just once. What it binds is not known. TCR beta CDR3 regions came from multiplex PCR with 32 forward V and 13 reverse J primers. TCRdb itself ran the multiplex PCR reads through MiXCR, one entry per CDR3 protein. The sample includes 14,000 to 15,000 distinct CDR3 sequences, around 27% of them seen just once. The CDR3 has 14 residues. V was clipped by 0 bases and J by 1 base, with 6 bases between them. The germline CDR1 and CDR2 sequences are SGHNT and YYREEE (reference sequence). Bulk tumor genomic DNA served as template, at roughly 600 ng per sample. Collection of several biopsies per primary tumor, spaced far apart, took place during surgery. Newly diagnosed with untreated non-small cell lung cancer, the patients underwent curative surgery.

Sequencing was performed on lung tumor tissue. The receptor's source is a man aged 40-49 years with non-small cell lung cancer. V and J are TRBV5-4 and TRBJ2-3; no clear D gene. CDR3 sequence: CASSLGLGTDTQYF. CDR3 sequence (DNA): TGTGCCAGCAGCTTGGGACTCGGCACAGATACGCAGTATTTT.